The 11 T cell receptor beta chains in this list originate from one sample, sequenced in a study of cytomegalovirus exposure and HLA in healthy donors. Primers for the PCR totalled 60 Vbeta and 13 Jbeta. Profiling relied on immunoSEQ multiplex PCR, and the TCRdb table lists in-frame clones only, not all of them. This repertoire shows 100,000 to 120,000 clones, approximately 84% found once; its top ten account for more than 1.5%. Sequencing input: PBMCs. The receptors were sampled from a man aged 35 to 55 in good health and CMV-seronegative.

The count of this clone is one. The CDR3 loop is CASSLSRTSGGVSDTQYF. CDR3 nucleotide sequence: TGCGCCAGCAGCTTGTCCCGGACTAGCGGGGGGGTGTCGGATACGCAGTATTTT. The genes are TRBV5-1 and TRBJ2-3; 15 positions match TRBD2. Trimming cost V 1 base and J 6 bases; bases outside gene matches: 9. The CDR3 totals 18 residues. The germline V gene encodes CDR1 SGHRS and CDR2 YFSETQ.

As to this clone: Other DNA sequences in the sample encode the same CDR3. The chain is built from TRBV29-1 and TRBJ2-5; 7 nucleotides match TRBD1. The germline V gene encodes CDR1 SQVTM and CDR2 ANQGSEA. The CDR3 has 12 residues. V lost 4 bases, J lost 2 bases, and 1 base stayed unmatched. This CDR3 is CSVGQGQETQYF. The DNA for the CDR3 is TGCAGCGTTGGACAGGGACAAGAGACCCAGTACTTC.

The chain combines TRBV4-1 with TRBJ2-3; 13 bases map to TRBD2. There are 15 residues in the CDR3. J lost 4 bases, V lost 4 bases, and 2 bases had no gene match. CDR1 is MGHRA, CDR2 YSYEKL, per germline. CDR3 in amino acids: CASSPLAGGSDTQYF. CDR3 coding DNA: TGCGCCAGCAGCCCACTAGCGGGGGGGTCAGATACGCAGTATTTT.

The J gene is TRBJ2-7, the V gene TRBV7-2, with 11 bases identical to TRBD2. The V gene end was trimmed by 5 bases and the J gene end by 4 bases; junction bases not matched to a gene: 4. This CDR3 has 14 residues. Germline assignment: CDR1 SGHTA and CDR2 FQGNSA. The CDR3 sequence is CASSPTSGVYEQYF. The CDR3 bases are TGTGCCAGCAGCCCGACTAGCGGGGTTTACGAGCAGTACTTC.

The chain employs TRBV28 and TRBJ1-1, with no clear D. Germline V gives CDR1 MDHEN, CDR2 SYDVKM. The CDR3 is 14 amino acids. V was cut by 3 bases and J by 3 bases, with 11 bases left in between. This chain's CDR3 is CASSLVGGYTEAFF. Written as DNA, the CDR3 is TGTGCCAGCAGTTTGGTCGGAGGCTACACTGAAGCTTTCTTT.

V and J are TRBV19 and TRBJ1-1; D possibly corresponds to TRBD1 (6 bases). The germline V and J ends were trimmed by 5 bases and 5 bases, with 12 bases remaining between them. From germline, CDR1 is LNHDA and CDR2 SQIVND (reference sequence). The CDR3 spans 13 residues. CDR3 sequence reads: CASSYRQGTEAFF. CDR3 nucleotides: TGTGCCAGTAGTTACCGTCAGGGGACTGAAGCTTTCTTT. Together with reference TRBV19 and TRBJ1-1, the CDR3 gives the full variable domain: DGGITQSPKYLFRKEGQNVTLSCEQNLNHDAMYWYRQDPGQGLRLIYYSQIVNDFQKGDIAEGYSVSREKKESFPLTVTSAQKNPTAFYLCASSYRQGTEAFFGQGTRLTVV.

The chain combines TRBV5-1 with TRBJ1-4; TRBD1 agrees at 7 bases. CDR1 and CDR2 from the germline V gene are SGHRS and YFSETQ. V lost 4 bases and J lost 4; bases outside the gene matches: 10. The CDR3 sequence is 16 residues long. The CDR3 sequence: CASSRSDRADNEKLFF. Written as DNA, the CDR3 is TGCGCCAGCAGCCGATCCGACAGGGCCGATAATGAAAAACTGTTTTTT.

This chain connects TRBV5-1 to TRBJ2-7; 9 positions agree with TRBD2. J was trimmed by 6 bases and V by 4 bases; bases with no gene match: 8. Germline CDR1 is SGHRS and CDR2 is YFSETQ. CDR3 length: 14 amino acids. CDR3 protein: CASSGGGASGEQYF. In nucleotides, the CDR3 is TGCGCCAGCAGCGGCGGGGGGGCCTCGGGCGAGCAGTACTTC.

This clone was observed once. The chain couples TRBV6-5 to TRBJ2-1, with a weak D call TRBD1 (5 bases). Germline V gives CDR1 MNHEY, CDR2 SVGAGI. The V end lost 2 bases, the J end lost 2 bases, and 10 bases lay between the germline ends. The CDR3 sequence is 15 residues long. The CDR3 sequence is CASSYRGIPYNEQFF. The CDR3 DNA sequence: TGTGCCAGCAGTTACAGGGGAATCCCCTACAATGAGCAGTTCTTC.

V is TRBV7-9 and J is TRBJ2-4; 7 bases line up with TRBD2. CDR3 length: 14 amino acids. CDR1 is SEHNR, CDR2 FQNEAQ, per germline (reference sequence). Germline trimming cut 5 bases from V and 7 bases from J; bases unmatched to any gene: 8. The CDR3 coding sequence is TGTGCCAGCAGCCCGCGCGGGGGTGTGAACATTCAGTACTTC. It encodes CASSPRGGVNIQYF. The full variable domain, completed using reference TRBV7-9 and TRBJ2-4, is DTGVSQNPRHKITKRGQNVTFRCDPISEHNRLYWYRQTLGQGPEFLTYFQNEAQLEKSRLLSDRFSAERPKGSFSTLEIQRTEQGDSAMYLCASSPRGGVNIQYFGAGTRLSVL.

This clone appeared a few times. The chain joins TRBV7-2 to TRBJ2-1; TRBD1 matches 7 bases. The CDR3 consists of 11 residues. Germline V gives CDR1 SGHTA, CDR2 FQGNSA. The trim removed 5 bases at V and 14 bases at J, leaving 6 bases unmatched. The CDR3 region is CASSRDRAKFF. CDR3 nucleotides: TGTGCCAGCAGCCGAGACAGGGCCAAGTTCTTC.